This T cell receptor (beta chain) comes out of a study of blood T cell repertoires in COVID-19. Study context: COVID-19 samples from acute and convalescent phases originated in the United States, Italy and Spain. Nucleic acid was either cDNA or gDNA, and it came from T cells, B-cell-depleted T cells, or PBMCs.

V was clipped by 1 base and J by 3 bases, with 10 bases between them. The CDR3 consists of 15 residues. The germline V gene encodes CDR1 SGDLS and CDR2 YYNGEE. Authors' processing steps: Quantification of nucleated cells was approximated via reference gene primer amplification. The data were produced by immunoSEQ multiplex PCR, yet TCRdb's version contains in-frame clones alone and is incomplete. Clonal size and the V and J genes are those of that table, whereas D and trimming came from the DNA. The sample yields some 200,000 clones, about 82% seen once. Source material: peripheral blood. The chain combines TRBV9 with TRBJ1-4; possibly TRBD1 for D (5 bases). The TCR was taken from a woman of 80 years or more with acute or convalescent COVID-19. The CDR3 bases are TGTGCCAGCAGCGTAATTGGAGGGGCTAATGAAAAACTGTTTTTT. It translates to CASSVIGGANEKLFF.